These T cell receptor beta chains were read from a single sample in a study of blood T cell repertoires in COVID-19. Some clones are missing from TCRdb's copy, which holds only in-frame ones; the method was immunoSEQ multiplex PCR. The sample lists over 45,000 clones, 80% to 90% seen once, with approximately 6.1% in the top ten. The sample was peripheral blood. These receptors were obtained from a woman older than 75 with acute or convalescent COVID-19. The CDR3 runs from the conserved cysteine through the conserved F or W. A D gene is named only where the DNA matches it firmly. Only some rows state a clone size, as once, few, many or a class for expanded clones.

>.|TRBV6-5|TRBJ1-1|few
TGTGCCAGCAGCCGAAGGACAGTGGGGACTGAAGCTTTCTTT
CASSRRTVGTEAFF
>.|TRBV19|TRBJ2-3|.
TGTGCCAGTGTTGGACACGATGACACAGATACGCAGTATTTT
CASVGHDDTDTQYF
>.|TRBV6-4|TRBJ1-2|.
TGTGCCAGCAGACCCGGGACATTAGATGGCTACACCTTC
CASRPGTLDGYTF
>.|TRBV18|TRBJ1-1|.
TGTGCCAGCTCACCAGGTGCTAAGGGGACTGAAGCTTTCTTT
CASSPGAKGTEAFF
>TRBD1|TRBV5-1|TRBJ1-4|once
TGCGCCAGCCGGGACAGGGGGCGAAGAAAGACTAATGAAAAACTGTTTTTT
CASRDRGRRKTNEKLFF
>.|TRBV7-9|TRBJ1-6|few
TGTGCCAGCAGCTTCGGTCAGGGATTTTCGAATTCACCCCTCCACTTT
CASSFGQGFSNSPLHF
>.|TRBV5-1|TRBJ2-5|.
TGCGCCAGCAGCTTTGGGCCAGGCGAGACCCAGTACTTC
CASSFGPGETQYF
>TRBD1|TRBV6-1|TRBJ2-7|.
TGTGCCAGCAGTGAACAGGGAGAGGGACAGACATCCTACGAGCAGTACTTC
CASSEQGEGQTSYEQYF
>.|TRBV12-3/TRBV12-4|TRBJ2-1|.
TGTGCCAGCAGTCAATACAATGAGCAGTTCTTC
CASSQYNEQFF
>TRBD2|TRBV3-1/TRBV3-2|TRBJ2-5|once
TGTGCCAGCAGCCGCTCGCTAGCGGGGGGGCAAGAGACCCAGTACTTC
CASSRSLAGGQETQYF
>.|TRBV7-9|TRBJ1-1|.
TGTGCCAGCAGCTGGGGGGGACCCCGGGACCCGAACACTGAAGCTTTCTTT
CASSWGGPRDPNTEAFF
>.|TRBV7-3|TRBJ2-3|.
TGTGCCAGCAGCCGGAGGGGGGGCCCTTCTAGCACAGATACGCAGTATTTT
CASSRRGGPSSTDTQYF
>.|TRBV19|TRBJ2-7|.
TGTGCCAGTAGTGCCCCAAACAGGGGAGGAAACGAGCAGTACTTC
CASSAPNRGGNEQYF
>.|TRBV5-1|TRBJ2-5|.
TGCGCCAGCACTGAAGTCGGTGAGACCCAGTACTTC
CASTEVGETQYF
>.|TRBV7-2|TRBJ1-4|once
TGTGCCAGCAGCCGGAGTGGAGGCCGCCGAATAGGTGAAAAACTGTTTTTT
CASSRSGGRRIGEKLFF
>TRBD1|TRBV3-1/TRBV3-2|TRBJ1-6|.
TGTGCCAGCAGCCAAGATATGCAGGGGGCTTCACCCCTCCACTTT
CASSQDMQGASPLHF
>TRBD2|TRBV9|TRBJ2-1|few
TGTGCCAGCAGCGTAACCGGGACTAGCTCTCACAATGAGCAGTTCTTC
CASSVTGTSSHNEQFF
>TRBD1|TRBV5-1|TRBJ1-4|.
TGCGCCAGCAGCTTGGGACAGGGGAAAGAAAAACTGTTTTTT
CASSLGQGKEKLFF
>.|TRBV4-2|TRBJ2-1|once
TGTGCCAGCAGCGGACAGCTAGATCCGGTTTCCGATGAGCAGTTCTTC
CASSGQLDPVSDEQFF
>.|TRBV20-1|TRBJ1-2|.
TGCAGTGCTAGTCCAAGACTGATGATCTATGGCTACACCTTC
CSASPRLMIYGYTF
>.|TRBV19|TRBJ1-2|.
TGTGCCAGTAGTATGGCAGGGTTGGGCTACACCTTC
CASSMAGLGYTF
>TRBD2|TRBV10-1|TRBJ2-2|.
TGCGCCAGCAGTGACGGTAGCGGGGGGTTGGCCGGGGAGCTGTTTTTT
CASSDGSGGLAGELFF
>.|TRBV2|TRBJ2-1|.
TGTGCCAGCAGTGAAAGAGGGGGGGGCACCATATTATATGATGAGCAGTTCTTC
CASSERGGGTILYDEQFF
>TRBD1|TRBV5-1|TRBJ2-7|once
TGCGCCAGCAGCGTGACAGGGGGGTCGTACGAGCAGTACTTC
CASSVTGGSYEQYF
>.|TRBV19|TRBJ1-5|.
TGTGCCAGTAGTCTTGATACAGGGATGGTTCAGCCCCAGCATTTT
CASSLDTGMVQPQHF
>TRBD2|TRBV11-2|TRBJ2-5|.
TGTGCCAGCAGCTTAGAACTAGCGGGGATTCAAGAGACCCAGTACTTC
CASSLELAGIQETQYF
>TRBD2|TRBV5-1|TRBJ2-5|.
TGCGCCAGCTCGGGACTAGCGGGACAAGAGACCCAGTACTTC
CASSGLAGQETQYF
>.|TRBV30|TRBJ1-1|.
TGTGCCTGGACACAGGGACGCACTGAAGCTTTCTTT
CAWTQGRTEAFF
>.|TRBV19|TRBJ1-3|.
TGTGCCAGTAGCACCCCAGGGACAACCTCTGGAAACACCATATATTTT
CASSTPGTTSGNTIYF
>TRBD2|TRBV7-9|TRBJ2-1|.
TGTGCCAGCAGCCCGAGGTCCAGCGGGGGGCGGAACAATGAGCAGTTCTTC
CASSPRSSGGRNNEQFF
>.|TRBV5-1|TRBJ1-6|.
TGCGCCAGCAGCCTCAGTGGCGGTAATTCACCCCTCCACTTT
CASSLSGGNSPLHF
>TRBD2|TRBV9|TRBJ2-5|.
TGTGCCAGCACCAACCGCGGGGGGGTGACCCAGTACTTC
CASTNRGGVTQYF
>.|TRBV4-1|TRBJ1-3|.
TGCGCCAGCAGCCAAGGCCAAGCAGGCCCCTCTGGAAACACCATATATTTT
CASSQGQAGPSGNTIYF
>.|TRBV5-1|TRBJ2-7|.
TGCGCCAGCAGCTTGGGTTCAAAACTGCCCTACGAGCAGTACTTC
CASSLGSKLPYEQYF
>.|TRBV5-6|TRBJ1-1|.
TGTGCCAGCAGCTTGACGGCAGCCGGGGCTTTCTTT
CASSLTAAGAFF
>TRBD1|TRBV5-4|TRBJ2-5|.
TGTGCCAGCAGCTTCGGGACAGGGGGCGCATCAGAGACCCAGTACTTC
CASSFGTGGASETQYF
>.|TRBV7-9|TRBJ1-5|few
TGTGCCAGCAGCTTAGCGCTGGCGGGGGCTCATCAGCCCCAGCATTTT
CASSLALAGAHQPQHF
>.|TRBV19|TRBJ1-1|.
TGTGCCAGTAGTATAGATCGGCGGGGCACTGAAGCTTTCTTT
CASSIDRRGTEAFF
>.|TRBV5-1|TRBJ2-5|.
TGCGCCAGCAGCATAAACGGGGCGGGACAAGAGACCCAGTACTTC
CASSINGAGQETQYF
>TRBD1|TRBV19|TRBJ1-5|.
TGTGCCAGTACCGAGGGGGCAGGGGACAATCAGCCCCAGCATTTT
CASTEGAGDNQPQHF
>.|TRBV19|TRBJ1-2|.
TGTGCCAGTACCCATAGTAGGGGAGGCTACACCTTC
CASTHSRGGYTF